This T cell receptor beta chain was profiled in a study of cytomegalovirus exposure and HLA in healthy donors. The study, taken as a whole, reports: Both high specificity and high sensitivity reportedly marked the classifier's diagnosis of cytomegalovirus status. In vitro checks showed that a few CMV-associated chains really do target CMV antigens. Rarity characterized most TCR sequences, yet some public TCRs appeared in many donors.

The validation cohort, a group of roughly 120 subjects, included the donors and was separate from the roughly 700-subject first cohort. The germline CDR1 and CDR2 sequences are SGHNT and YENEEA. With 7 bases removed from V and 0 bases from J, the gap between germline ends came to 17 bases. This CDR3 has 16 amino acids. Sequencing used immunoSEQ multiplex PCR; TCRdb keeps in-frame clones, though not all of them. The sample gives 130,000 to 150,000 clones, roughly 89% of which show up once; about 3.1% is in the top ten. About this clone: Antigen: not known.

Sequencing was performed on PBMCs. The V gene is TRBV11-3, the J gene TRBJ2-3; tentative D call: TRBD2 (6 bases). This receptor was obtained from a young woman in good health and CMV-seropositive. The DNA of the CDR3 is TGTGCCAGCAATGTGGTGGGGACTTACAGCACAGATACGCAGTATTTT. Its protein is CASNVVGTYSTDTQYF.